This T cell receptor (beta chain) was obtained from a study of T cells after yellow fever vaccination. The junction had 8 bases not matched to a gene; V was cut back by 5 bases and J by 7 bases. The length of the CDR3 is 14 residues. CDR1 is SGHTA, CDR2 FQGNSA, per germline. TCRdb processed the 5' RACE reads anew with MiXCR; each CDR3 protein has one entry. The sample has 300,000 to 400,000 distinct CDR3 sequences, about 4% seen once; the top ten hold approximately 24%. The sample holds a few counts of this clonotype. The J gene is TRBJ1-2, the V gene TRBV7-2; 9 bases match TRBD1. The TCR sequence derives from a man younger than 30 who received the YFV17D yellow fever vaccine. This sample comprised PBMCs, obtained 5 days after the yellow fever booster vaccination. Here the CDR3 DNA reads TGTGCCAGCAGCCCGGGACAGGGAACCGGTGGCTACACCTTC. Translating gives CASSPGQGTGGYTF.